These T cell receptor beta chains were read from a single sample in a study of cytomegalovirus exposure and HLA in healthy donors. The data were produced by immunoSEQ multiplex PCR, yet TCRdb's version contains in-frame clones alone and is incomplete. Its table records 80,000 or so clones. Sequenced: PBMCs. These receptors all come from a woman in her twenties or thirties in good health and CMV-seronegative. CDR3s leave out the opening cysteine and the closing phenylalanine or tryptophan. The order of the fields is CDR3 length, V gene, J gene, CDR3 protein.

cdr3_length: 14
v_call: TRBV2
j_call: TRBJ1-6
cdr3_aa: ASSEVETTYNSPLH

cdr3_length: 13
v_call: TRBV5-4
j_call: TRBJ2-1
cdr3_aa: ASSLGQGTSNEQF

cdr3_length: 15
v_call: TRBV18
j_call: TRBJ1-6
cdr3_aa: ASSPVAGSTYNSPLH

cdr3_length: 12
v_call: TRBV19
j_call: TRBJ2-1
cdr3_aa: ASRLGLGWNEQF

cdr3_length: 9
v_call: TRBV5-1
j_call: TRBJ1-1
cdr3_aa: ASRMEGEAF

cdr3_length: 11
v_call: TRBV7-9
j_call: TRBJ2-3
cdr3_aa: ASSTPNLDTQY

cdr3_length: 12
v_call: TRBV6-5
j_call: TRBJ1-4
cdr3_aa: ASSYRGAGEKLF

cdr3_length: 13
v_call: TRBV2
j_call: TRBJ1-2
cdr3_aa: ASANPNTGNYGYT

cdr3_length: 13
v_call: TRBV30
j_call: TRBJ1-2
cdr3_aa: AGSVGFAGAYGYT

cdr3_length: 14
v_call: TRBV7-2
j_call: TRBJ2-5
cdr3_aa: ASSFGLAGGEETQY

cdr3_length: 14
v_call: TRBV5-1
j_call: TRBJ2-2
cdr3_aa: ASSLDGTSLTGELF

cdr3_length: 11
v_call: TRBV29-1
j_call: TRBJ1-2
cdr3_aa: SVRDRGRYGYT

cdr3_length: 12
v_call: TRBV7-9
j_call: TRBJ1-6
cdr3_aa: ASSFRGRNSPLH

cdr3_length: 10
v_call: TRBV30
j_call: TRBJ2-3
cdr3_aa: AWKRAGDTQY

cdr3_length: 13
v_call: TRBV5-4
j_call: TRBJ2-7
cdr3_aa: ASSPRVAGGGEQY

cdr3_length: 11
v_call: TRBV27
j_call: TRBJ2-2
cdr3_aa: ASSNRGPGELF

cdr3_length: 10
v_call: TRBV2
j_call: TRBJ1-1
cdr3_aa: ASKGGDTEAF

cdr3_length: 13
v_call: TRBV4-1
j_call: TRBJ1-2
cdr3_aa: ASSQVGDLNYGYT

cdr3_length: 12
v_call: TRBV6-1
j_call: TRBJ1-5
cdr3_aa: ASSWTGGNQPQH

cdr3_length: 13
v_call: TRBV5-1
j_call: .
cdr3_aa: ASSLAEGGPYEQY

cdr3_length: 11
v_call: TRBV4-2
j_call: TRBJ2-1
cdr3_aa: ASSQGTHNEQF

cdr3_length: 11
v_call: TRBV30
j_call: TRBJ1-1
cdr3_aa: AWSGGRNTEAF

cdr3_length: 13
v_call: TRBV30
j_call: TRBJ2-5
cdr3_aa: AWSGWAGEGKTQY

cdr3_length: 15
v_call: TRBV5-6
j_call: TRBJ2-5
cdr3_aa: ASSQNPGTGGEETQY

cdr3_length: 13
v_call: TRBV10-3
j_call: TRBJ1-6
cdr3_aa: AISDSGQGNSPLH

cdr3_length: 14
v_call: TRBV4-2
j_call: TRBJ2-5
cdr3_aa: ASSMGGSGTQETQY

cdr3_length: 11
v_call: TRBV5-6
j_call: TRBJ2-7
cdr3_aa: ASSLAWGDEQY

cdr3_length: 14
v_call: TRBV18
j_call: TRBJ1-3
cdr3_aa: ASSPAGTGSGNTIY

cdr3_length: 10
v_call: TRBV6-1
j_call: TRBJ1-1
cdr3_aa: ASSLLNTEAF

cdr3_length: 12
v_call: TRBV15
j_call: TRBJ2-3
cdr3_aa: ATSRGQGEDTQY

cdr3_length: 11
v_call: TRBV6-6
j_call: TRBJ1-6
cdr3_aa: ASSYSQGRDLH

cdr3_length: 13
v_call: TRBV5-1
j_call: TRBJ2-3
cdr3_aa: ASSLEGTAGDTQY

cdr3_length: 14
v_call: TRBV9
j_call: TRBJ2-3
cdr3_aa: ASSVGTSGFTDTQY

cdr3_length: 16
v_call: TRBV7-2
j_call: TRBJ2-6
cdr3_aa: ASSLRGIDFSGANVLT

cdr3_length: 13
v_call: TRBV30
j_call: TRBJ2-1
cdr3_aa: AWSVTSGRYDEQF

cdr3_length: 14
v_call: TRBV2
j_call: TRBJ1-6
cdr3_aa: ASSPTGGGYNSPLH

cdr3_length: 13
v_call: TRBV14
j_call: TRBJ2-7
cdr3_aa: ASSLFDTATYEQY

cdr3_length: 10
v_call: TRBV6-6
j_call: TRBJ1-1
cdr3_aa: ASRVRGQKAF

cdr3_length: 12
v_call: TRBV7-8
j_call: TRBJ2-7
cdr3_aa: ASSRGMGPYEQY

cdr3_length: 14
v_call: TRBV4-1
j_call: TRBJ1-3
cdr3_aa: ASSQDPPSSGNTIY

cdr3_length: 15
v_call: TRBV15
j_call: TRBJ1-1
cdr3_aa: ATSREEGGARRTEAF

cdr3_length: 9
v_call: TRBV27
j_call: TRBJ2-1
cdr3_aa: ASSFLNEQF

cdr3_length: 15
v_call: TRBV5-6
j_call: TRBJ2-7
cdr3_aa: ASSLALAGALSYEQY

cdr3_length: 12
v_call: TRBV2
j_call: TRBJ1-4
cdr3_aa: ASSATGLNEKLF